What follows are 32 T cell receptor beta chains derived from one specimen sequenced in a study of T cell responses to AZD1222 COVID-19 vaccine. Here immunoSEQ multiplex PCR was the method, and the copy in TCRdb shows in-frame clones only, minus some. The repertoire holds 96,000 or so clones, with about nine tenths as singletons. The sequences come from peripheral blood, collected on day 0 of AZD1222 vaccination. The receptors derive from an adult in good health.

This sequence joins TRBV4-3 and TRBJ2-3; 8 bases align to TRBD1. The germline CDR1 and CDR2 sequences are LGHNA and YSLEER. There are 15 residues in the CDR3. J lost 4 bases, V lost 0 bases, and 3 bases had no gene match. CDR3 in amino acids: CASSQDRGHADTQYF. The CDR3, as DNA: TGCGCCAGCAGCCAAGACAGGGGGCACGCAGATACGCAGTATTTT.

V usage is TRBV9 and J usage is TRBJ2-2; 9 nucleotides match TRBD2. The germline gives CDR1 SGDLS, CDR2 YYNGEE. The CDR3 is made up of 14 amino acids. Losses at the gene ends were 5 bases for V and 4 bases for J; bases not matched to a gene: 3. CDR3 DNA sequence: TGTGCCAGCAGGACTAGCGGTGTCACCGGGGAGCTGTTTTTT. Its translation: CASRTSGVTGELFF.

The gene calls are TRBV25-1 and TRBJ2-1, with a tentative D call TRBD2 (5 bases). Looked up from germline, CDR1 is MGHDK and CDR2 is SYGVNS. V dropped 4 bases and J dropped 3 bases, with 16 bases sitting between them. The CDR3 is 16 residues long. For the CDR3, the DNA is TGTGCCAGCAGTGTTTCGACGGGATTCGTCTACAATGAGCAGTTCTTC. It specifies CASSVSTGFVYNEQFF.

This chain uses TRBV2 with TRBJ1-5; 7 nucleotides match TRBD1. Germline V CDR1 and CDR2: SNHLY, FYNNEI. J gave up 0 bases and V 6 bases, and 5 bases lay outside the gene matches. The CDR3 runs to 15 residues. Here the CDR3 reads CASRPDRVSNQPQHF. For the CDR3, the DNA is TGTGCCAGCAGACCTGACAGGGTTAGCAATCAGCCCCAGCATTTT.

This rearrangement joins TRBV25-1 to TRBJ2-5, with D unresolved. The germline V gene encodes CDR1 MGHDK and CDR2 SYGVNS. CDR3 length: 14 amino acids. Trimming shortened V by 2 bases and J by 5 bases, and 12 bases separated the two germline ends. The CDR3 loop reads CASSEEVTPETQYF. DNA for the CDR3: TGTGCCAGCAGTGAAGAGGTGACCCCGGAGACCCAGTACTTC.

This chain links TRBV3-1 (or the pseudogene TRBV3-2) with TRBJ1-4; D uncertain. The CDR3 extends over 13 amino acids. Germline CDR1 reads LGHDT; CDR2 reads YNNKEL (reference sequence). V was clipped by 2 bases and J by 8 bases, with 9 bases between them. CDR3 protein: CASSQLPREKLFF. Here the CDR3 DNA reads TGTGCCAGCAGCCAACTTCCCCGGGAAAAACTGTTTTTT.

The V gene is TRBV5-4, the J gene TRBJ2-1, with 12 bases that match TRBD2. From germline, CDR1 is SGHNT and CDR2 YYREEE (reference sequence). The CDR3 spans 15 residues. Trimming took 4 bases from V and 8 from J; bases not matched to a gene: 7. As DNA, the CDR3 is TGTGCCAGCAGCCGACTAGCGGGGGAGATCCATGAGCAGTTCTTC. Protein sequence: CASSRLAGEIHEQFF.

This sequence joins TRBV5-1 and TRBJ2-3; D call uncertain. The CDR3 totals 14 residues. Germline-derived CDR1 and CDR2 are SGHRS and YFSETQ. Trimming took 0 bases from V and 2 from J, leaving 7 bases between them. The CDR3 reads CASSLGSNTDTQYF. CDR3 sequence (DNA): TGCGCCAGCAGCTTGGGCAGCAACACAGATACGCAGTATTTT.

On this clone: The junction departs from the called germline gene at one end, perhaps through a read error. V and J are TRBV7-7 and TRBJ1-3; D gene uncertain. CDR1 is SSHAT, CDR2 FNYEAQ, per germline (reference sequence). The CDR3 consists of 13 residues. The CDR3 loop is CASSLQRLDTIYF. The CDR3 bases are TGTGCTAGCAGCCTACAGAGGTTGGACACCATATATTTT.

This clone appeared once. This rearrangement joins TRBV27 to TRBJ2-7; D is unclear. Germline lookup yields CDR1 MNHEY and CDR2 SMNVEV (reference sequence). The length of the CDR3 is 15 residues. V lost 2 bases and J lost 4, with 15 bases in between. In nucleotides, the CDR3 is TGTGCCAGCAGTTTAGGGTTGGGAACACGGTACGAGCAGTACTTC. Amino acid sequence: CASSLGLGTRYEQYF.

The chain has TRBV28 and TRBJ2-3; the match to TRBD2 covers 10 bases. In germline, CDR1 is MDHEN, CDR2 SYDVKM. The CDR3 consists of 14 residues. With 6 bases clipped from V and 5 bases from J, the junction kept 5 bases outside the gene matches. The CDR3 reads CASRLAGAEDTQYF. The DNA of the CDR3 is TGTGCCAGCAGGCTAGCGGGAGCCGAAGATACGCAGTATTTT.

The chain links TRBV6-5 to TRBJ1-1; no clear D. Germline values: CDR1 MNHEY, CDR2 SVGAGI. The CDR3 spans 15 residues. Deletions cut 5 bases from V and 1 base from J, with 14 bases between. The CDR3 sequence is CASSPFPAGNTEAFF. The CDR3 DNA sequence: TGTGCCAGCAGTCCCTTTCCCGCGGGGAACACTGAAGCTTTCTTT.

The CDR3 loop reads CASTQLRTHNEQFF. CDR3 in DNA: TGTGCCAGCACCCAATTGCGGACTCACAATGAGCAGTTCTTC. The V call is TRBV7-8, the J call TRBJ2-1, with D possibly matching TRBD2 (5 bases). Looked up from germline, CDR1 is SGHVS and CDR2 is FQNEAQ. The CDR3 has 14 residues. V was clipped by 7 bases and J by 5 bases, with 15 bases between them.

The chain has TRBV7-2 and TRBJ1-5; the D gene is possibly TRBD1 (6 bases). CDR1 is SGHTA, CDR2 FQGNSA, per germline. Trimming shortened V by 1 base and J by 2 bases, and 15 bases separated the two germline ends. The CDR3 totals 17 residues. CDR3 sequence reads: CASSLEAGGSGNQPQHF. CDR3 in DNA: TGTGCCAGCAGCTTAGAAGCGGGGGGCAGCGGCAATCAGCCCCAGCATTTT.

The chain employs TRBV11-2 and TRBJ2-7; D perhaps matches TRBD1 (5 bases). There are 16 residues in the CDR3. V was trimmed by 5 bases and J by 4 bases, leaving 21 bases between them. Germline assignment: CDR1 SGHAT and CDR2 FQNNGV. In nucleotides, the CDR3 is TGTGCCAGCAGCCCAAGCCCCCAGGGCCTCGTTTACGAGCAGTACTTC. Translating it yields CASSPSPQGLVYEQYF.

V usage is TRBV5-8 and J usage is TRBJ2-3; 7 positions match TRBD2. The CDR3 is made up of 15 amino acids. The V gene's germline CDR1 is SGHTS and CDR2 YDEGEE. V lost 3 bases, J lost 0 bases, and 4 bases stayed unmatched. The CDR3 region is CASSSGGHSTDTQYF. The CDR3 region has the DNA TGTGCCAGCAGCTCGGGAGGACACAGCACAGATACGCAGTATTTT.

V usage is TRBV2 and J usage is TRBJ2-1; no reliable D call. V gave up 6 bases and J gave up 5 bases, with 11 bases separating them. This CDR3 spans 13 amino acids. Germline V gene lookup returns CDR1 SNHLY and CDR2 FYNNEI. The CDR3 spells CASSQEAHNEQFF. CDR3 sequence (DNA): TGTGCCAGCAGCCAAGAAGCCCACAATGAGCAGTTCTTC.

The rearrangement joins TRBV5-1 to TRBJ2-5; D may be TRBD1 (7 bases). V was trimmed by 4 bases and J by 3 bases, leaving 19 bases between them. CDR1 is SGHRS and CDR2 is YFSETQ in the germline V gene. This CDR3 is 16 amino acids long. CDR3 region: CASSPAGGYRKETQYF. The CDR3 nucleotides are TGCGCCAGCAGCCCGGCAGGGGGGTACAGGAAAGAGACCCAGTACTTC.

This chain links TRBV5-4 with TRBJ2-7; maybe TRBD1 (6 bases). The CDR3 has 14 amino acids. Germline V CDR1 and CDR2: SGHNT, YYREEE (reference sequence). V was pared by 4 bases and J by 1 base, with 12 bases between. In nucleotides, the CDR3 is TGTGCCAGCAGCCCAGACGGACAGTCCTACGAGCAGTACTTC. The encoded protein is CASSPDGQSYEQYF.

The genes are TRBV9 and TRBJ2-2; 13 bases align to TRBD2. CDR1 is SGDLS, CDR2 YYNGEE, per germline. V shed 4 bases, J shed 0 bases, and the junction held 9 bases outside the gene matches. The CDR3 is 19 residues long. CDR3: CASSISTSGRTANTGELFF. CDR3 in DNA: TGTGCCAGCAGCATATCGACTAGCGGGAGGACTGCGAACACCGGGGAGCTGTTTTTT.

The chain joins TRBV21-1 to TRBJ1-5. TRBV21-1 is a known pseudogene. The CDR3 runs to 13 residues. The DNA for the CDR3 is TGTGCCAGCAGCAAACGGGGGAATCAGCCCCAGCATTTT. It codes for CASSKRGNQPQHF.

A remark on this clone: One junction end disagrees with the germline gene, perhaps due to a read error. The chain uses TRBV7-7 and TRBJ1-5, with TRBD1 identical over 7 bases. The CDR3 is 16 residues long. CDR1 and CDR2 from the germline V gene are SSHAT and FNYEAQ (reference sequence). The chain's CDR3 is CASSFVETGMNQPQHF. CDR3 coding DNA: TGTGCTAGCAGCTTCGTCGAGACAGGGATGAATCAGCCCCAGCATTTT.

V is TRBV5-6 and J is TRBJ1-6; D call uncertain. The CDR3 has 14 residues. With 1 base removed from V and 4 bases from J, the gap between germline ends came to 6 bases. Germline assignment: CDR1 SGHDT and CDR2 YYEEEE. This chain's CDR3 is CASSLWVYNSPLHF. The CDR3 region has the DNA TGTGCCAGCAGCTTGTGGGTTTATAATTCACCCCTCCACTTT.

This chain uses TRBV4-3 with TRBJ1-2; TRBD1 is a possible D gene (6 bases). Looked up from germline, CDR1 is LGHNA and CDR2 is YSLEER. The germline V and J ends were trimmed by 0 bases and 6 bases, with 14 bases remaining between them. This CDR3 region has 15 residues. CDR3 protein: CASSQETGRADGYTF. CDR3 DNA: TGCGCCAGCAGCCAAGAAACAGGGCGGGCGGATGGCTACACCTTC.

The CDR3 DNA reads TGTGCCAGCAGCTCCCATGCCAGCGGGACTAGCGGGAACCCCAATGAGCAGTTCTTC. It encodes CASSSHASGTSGNPNEQFF. The gene calls are TRBV7-2 and TRBJ2-1; TRBD2 matches 13 bases. CDR3 size: 19 residues. Germline V gene lookup returns CDR1 SGHTA and CDR2 FQGNSA. Germline trimming cut 4 bases from V and 6 bases from J; bases unmatched to any gene: 15.

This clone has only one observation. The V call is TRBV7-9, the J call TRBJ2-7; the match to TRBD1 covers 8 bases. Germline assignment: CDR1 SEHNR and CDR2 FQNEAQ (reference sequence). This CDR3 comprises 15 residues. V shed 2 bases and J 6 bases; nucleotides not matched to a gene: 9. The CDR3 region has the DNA TGTGCCAGCAGCTTACAACGGACAGGGTCAAGCGAGCAGTACTTC. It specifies CASSLQRTGSSEQYF.

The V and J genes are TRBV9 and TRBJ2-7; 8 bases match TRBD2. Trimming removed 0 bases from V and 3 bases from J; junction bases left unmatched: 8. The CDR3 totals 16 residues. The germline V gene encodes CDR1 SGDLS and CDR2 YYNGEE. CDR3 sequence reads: CASSVGLSGSLYEQYF. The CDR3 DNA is TGTGCCAGCAGCGTAGGGTTAAGCGGGAGCCTCTACGAGCAGTACTTC.

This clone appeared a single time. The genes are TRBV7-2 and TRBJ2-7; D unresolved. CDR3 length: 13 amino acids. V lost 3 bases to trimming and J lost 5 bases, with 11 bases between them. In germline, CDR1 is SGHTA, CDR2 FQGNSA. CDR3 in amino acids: CASSFISQHEQYF. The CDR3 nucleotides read TGTGCCAGCAGCTTCATTTCCCAGCACGAGCAGTACTTC.

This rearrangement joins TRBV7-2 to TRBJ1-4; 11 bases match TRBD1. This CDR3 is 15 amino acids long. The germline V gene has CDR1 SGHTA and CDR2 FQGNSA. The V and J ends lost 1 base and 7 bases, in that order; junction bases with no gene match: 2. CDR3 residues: CASSLEGTGGEKLFF. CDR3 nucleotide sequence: TGTGCCAGCAGCTTAGAAGGGACAGGGGGTGAAAAACTGTTTTTT. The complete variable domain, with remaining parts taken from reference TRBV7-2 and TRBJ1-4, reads GAGVSQSPSNKVTEKGKDVELRCDPISGHTALYWYRQSLGQGLEFLIYFQGNSAPDKSGLPSDRFSAERTGGSVSTLTIQRTQQEDSAVYLCASSLEGTGGEKLFFGSGTQLSVL.

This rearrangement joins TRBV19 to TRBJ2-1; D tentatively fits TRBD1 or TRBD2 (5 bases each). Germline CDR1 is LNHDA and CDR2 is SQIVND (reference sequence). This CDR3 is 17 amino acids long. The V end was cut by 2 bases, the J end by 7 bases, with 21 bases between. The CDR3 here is CASSISAWGYSGNEQFF. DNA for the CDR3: TGTGCCAGTAGTATAAGCGCGTGGGGGTACTCCGGGAATGAGCAGTTCTTC.

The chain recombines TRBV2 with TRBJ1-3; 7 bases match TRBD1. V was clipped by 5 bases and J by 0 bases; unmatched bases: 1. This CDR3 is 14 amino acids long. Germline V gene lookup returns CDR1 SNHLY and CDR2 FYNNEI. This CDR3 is CASSNRGSGNTIYF. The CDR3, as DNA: TGTGCCAGCAGTAACAGGGGCTCTGGAAACACCATATATTTT.

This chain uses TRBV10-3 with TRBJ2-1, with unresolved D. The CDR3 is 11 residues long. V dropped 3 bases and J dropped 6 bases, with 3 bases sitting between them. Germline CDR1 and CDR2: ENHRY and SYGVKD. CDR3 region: CAISDSNEQFF. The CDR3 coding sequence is TGTGCCATCAGTGACTCCAATGAGCAGTTCTTC.